This T cell receptor (beta chain) was documented in a study of blood T cell repertoires in COVID-19. About the study: Whether acute or convalescent, the COVID-19 samples came from the United States, Italy and Spain.

TCRdb's copy holds only in-frame clones and misses some; the assay was immunoSEQ multiplex PCR. This sample has under 15,000 clones, with roughly 84% found just once. With 4 bases clipped from V and 7 bases from J, the junction kept 6 bases outside the gene matches. The CDR3 spans 14 residues. Germline CDR1 and CDR2: SGHTA and FQGNSA. The chain carries TRBV7-2 and TRBJ2-7; TRBD1 matches 11 bases. The receptor's source is a human donor in a cohort sampled during active COVID-19. The specimen was peripheral blood. The CDR3 sequence is CASSSDRGLGEQYF. DNA of the CDR3: TGTGCCAGCAGCTCGGACAGGGGGCTAGGTGAGCAGTACTTC.